This TCR beta chain derives from a study of T cell responses to AZD1222 COVID-19 vaccine. The germline gives CDR1 SGHVS, CDR2 FQNEAQ. The CDR3 is 15 residues long. Unmatched junction bases numbered 7, after V lost 5 bases and J lost 1 base. Study-level results: Clonal diversity may have been underestimated in mostly white British donors. In the spike-specific TCR repertoire, nearly half reportedly target unmutated variant regions.

Measured with immunoSEQ multiplex PCR; TCRdb has only the in-frame clones, and not every one. Among 85,000 to 120,000 clones, 90% were seen once, and the ten largest hold 8%. With regard to this clone: No antigen is known for it.

The chain uses TRBV7-8 and TRBJ2-7; 8 bases fit TRBD2. The source of this sequence is an adult who received the AZD1222 COVID-19 vaccine. The sample here was peripheral blood, taken 28 days after the second AZD1222 dose. CDR3 sequence reads: CASSTLGGGSYEQYF. CDR3 coding DNA: TGTGCCAGCAGCACCCTGGGCGGGGGGTCCTACGAGCAGTACTTC. Full variable domain (outside the CDR3, taken from reference TRBV7-8 and TRBJ2-7): GAGVSQSPRYKVAKRGQDVALRCDPISGHVSLFWYQQALGQGPEFLTYFQNEAQLDKSGLPSDRFFAERPEGSVSTLKIQRTQQEDSAVYLCASSTLGGGSYEQYFGPGTRLTVT.